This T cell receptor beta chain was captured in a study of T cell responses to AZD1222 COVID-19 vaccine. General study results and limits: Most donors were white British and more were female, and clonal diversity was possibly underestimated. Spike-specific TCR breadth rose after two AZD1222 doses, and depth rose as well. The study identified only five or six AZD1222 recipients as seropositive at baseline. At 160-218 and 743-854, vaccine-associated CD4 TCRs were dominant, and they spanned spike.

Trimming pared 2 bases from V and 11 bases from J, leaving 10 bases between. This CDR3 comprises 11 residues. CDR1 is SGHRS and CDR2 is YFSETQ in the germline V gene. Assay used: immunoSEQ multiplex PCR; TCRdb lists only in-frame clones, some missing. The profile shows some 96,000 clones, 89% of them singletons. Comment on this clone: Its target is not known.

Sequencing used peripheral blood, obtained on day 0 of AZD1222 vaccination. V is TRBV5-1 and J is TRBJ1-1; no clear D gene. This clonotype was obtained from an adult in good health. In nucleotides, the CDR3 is TGCGCCAGCAGCTTAGGAGGGATGGCTTTCTTT. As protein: CASSLGGMAFF.